Each of the 13 T cell receptor beta chains below was sequenced from the same sample in a study of blood T cells in healthy people across ages. Combining a sample-barcoded 5' primer with a J-beta primer mix, a second PCR ran for roughly 7 to 12 cycles. One entry per CDR3 protein results from TCRdb running MiXCR on the 5' RACE reads. The data show about 1.8 million distinct CDR3 sequences, just under 50% seen once. Sequencing used blood. Receptors were obtained from a woman aged 40 to 50 in good health.

The V call is TRBV7-2, the J call TRBJ2-3; 11 bases match TRBD2. The CDR3 contains 16 residues. V shed 2 bases and J 6 bases; nucleotides not matched to a gene: 7. Germline CDR1 and CDR2: SGHTA and FQGNSA. The CDR3 DNA is TGTGCCAGCAGCTTAACTATAGCGGGGGGGCCGGATACGCAGTATTTT. As protein: CASSLTIAGGPDTQYF.

The rearrangement links TRBV6-6 to TRBJ2-5; D is possibly TRBD2 (5 bases). The CDR3 spans 16 residues. Germline assignment: CDR1 MNHNY and CDR2 SVGAGI (reference sequence). V lost 2 bases and J 0 bases, leaving 13 bases between the germline ends. The CDR3 coding sequence is TGTGCCAGCAGTTACCTTGGACTCGGTAACCAAGAGACCCAGTACTTC. Amino acids: CASSYLGLGNQETQYF.

Only a few counts were recorded for this clonotype. The chain has TRBV20-1 and TRBJ2-3; D possibly matches TRBD1 or TRBD2 (5 bases each). The CDR3 is 13 amino acids. V lost 5 bases, J lost 4 bases, and 13 bases lay in between. Germline CDR1 is DFQATT and CDR2 is SNEGSKA (reference sequence). The CDR3 DNA reads TGCAGTGCTTCCGGGACCCCCGCAGATACGCAGTATTTT. Amino acid sequence: CSASGTPADTQYF.

The J gene is TRBJ2-3, the V gene TRBV5-1; weak D call: TRBD1 (6 bases). CDR1 SGHRS and CDR2 YFSETQ come from the germline V gene. V dropped 2 bases and J dropped 0 bases, with 13 bases sitting between them. This CDR3 has 16 residues. The CDR3 sequence is CASSLTLGQSTDTQYF. DNA for the CDR3: TGCGCCAGCAGCTTAACCCTTGGACAGAGCACAGATACGCAGTATTTT.

This clonotype was found a few times. The chain couples TRBV7-2 to TRBJ2-5; D gene ambiguous. CDR1 and CDR2 (germline): SGHTA, FQGNSA. The CDR3 is 13 residues long. The V gene lost 5 bases and the J gene lost 4 bases, with 11 bases spanning the gap. For the CDR3, the DNA is TGTGCCAGCAGCAACCCCGAATTAGAGACCCAGTACTTC. Amino acids: CASSNPELETQYF.

This clonotype occurred once. The V and J genes are TRBV7-2 and TRBJ2-1, with TRBD2 matching 8 bases. The germline V gene encodes CDR1 SGHTA and CDR2 FQGNSA. The CDR3 contains 15 residues. The V gene end was trimmed by 1 base and the J gene end by 7 bases; junction bases not matched to a gene: 6. The CDR3 spells CASSLGGLGANEQFF. The CDR3 DNA reads as TGTGCCAGCAGCTTAGGGGGACTAGGAGCTAATGAGCAGTTCTTC.

The chain combines TRBV6-2 or TRBV6-3 with TRBJ1-1; D gene uncertain. There are 13 residues in the CDR3. V was shortened by 2 bases and J by 4 bases, with 8 bases between the two germline ends. CDR1 MNHEY and CDR2 SVGEGT come from the germline V gene. The CDR3 coding sequence is TGTGCCAGCAGTTACAGGGTTGGCACTGAAGCTTTCTTT. Its translation: CASSYRVGTEAFF.

The chain joins TRBV20-1 to TRBJ2-5, with a weak D call TRBD1 (5 bases). Judging by the DNA end, TRBJ2-7 fits better; the J call may be wrong. Germline CDR1 reads DFQATT; CDR2 reads SNEGSKA (reference sequence). This CDR3 comprises 12 residues. CDR3 sequence (DNA): TGCAGTGCAAGCAGGGCAGGCTACGAGCAGTACTTC. It yields the protein CSASRAGYEQYF.

The rearrangement joins TRBV9 to TRBJ2-1, with D perhaps TRBD1 or TRBD2 (6 bases each). The CDR3 contains 15 residues. Germline CDR1 SGDLS, CDR2 YYNGEE. V was trimmed by 3 bases and J by 8 bases, leaving 18 bases between them. CDR3 residues: CASSEGGTSRDEQFF. In DNA, the CDR3 is TGTGCCAGCAGCGAGGGGGGAACTTCAAGGGATGAGCAGTTCTTC.

The table lists this clonotype with a few counts. The chain combines TRBV20-1 with TRBJ2-3; the D is unclear. This CDR3 is 14 amino acids long. CDR1 DFQATT and CDR2 SNEGSKA come from the germline V gene (reference sequence). Trimming shortened V by 2 bases and J by 1 base, and 10 bases separated the two germline ends. The DNA of the CDR3 is TGCAGTGCTAGAAGAGGCTCCGGCACAGATACGCAGTATTTT. Translated, it gives CSARRGSGTDTQYF.

This clonotype was detected ten times or more. The gene calls are TRBV7-9 and TRBJ2-7; D ambiguous. The ends were cut back, 2 bases at V and 1 base at J, with 9 bases in the middle. The CDR3 contains 14 residues. Germline V gene data show CDR1 as SEHNR and CDR2 as FQNEAQ (reference sequence). DNA of the CDR3: TGTGCCAGCAGCTTAAGGCCAGAATCCTACGAGCAGTACTTC. It is translated as CASSLRPESYEQYF.

CDR3 sequence reads: CASSEAIGDIYGYTF. For the CDR3, the DNA is TGTGCCAGCAGTGAAGCGATAGGAGATATCTATGGCTACACCTTC. The chain carries TRBV6-1 and TRBJ1-2, with no clear D. Germline CDR1 MNHNS, CDR2 SASEGT. The CDR3 contains 15 residues. V was trimmed by 0 bases and J by 4 bases, leaving 12 bases between them.

The chain uses TRBV6-2 or TRBV6-3 and TRBJ2-7; TRBD1 agrees at 7 bases. Trimming removed 8 bases from V and 5 bases from J; junction bases left unmatched: 6. The CDR3 is 12 amino acids. Germline V CDR1 and CDR2: MNHEY, SVGEGT. The CDR3 coding sequence is TGTGCCAGCGAAGGGACAGCCCACGAGCAGTACTTC. Encoded protein: CASEGTAHEQYF.